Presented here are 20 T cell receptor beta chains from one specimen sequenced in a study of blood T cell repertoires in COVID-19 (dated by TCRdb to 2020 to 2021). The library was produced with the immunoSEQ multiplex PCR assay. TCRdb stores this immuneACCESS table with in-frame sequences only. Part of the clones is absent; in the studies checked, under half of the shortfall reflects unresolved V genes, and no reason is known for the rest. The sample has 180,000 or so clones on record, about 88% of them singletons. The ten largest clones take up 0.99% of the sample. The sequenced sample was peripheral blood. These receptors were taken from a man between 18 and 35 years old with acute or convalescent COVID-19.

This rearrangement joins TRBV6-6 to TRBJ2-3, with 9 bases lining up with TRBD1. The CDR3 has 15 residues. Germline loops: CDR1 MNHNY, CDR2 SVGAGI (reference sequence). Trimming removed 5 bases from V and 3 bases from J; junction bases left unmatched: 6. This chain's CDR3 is CASSHWTGETDTQYF. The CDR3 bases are TGTGCCAGCAGTCATTGGACAGGGGAAACAGATACGCAGTATTTT.

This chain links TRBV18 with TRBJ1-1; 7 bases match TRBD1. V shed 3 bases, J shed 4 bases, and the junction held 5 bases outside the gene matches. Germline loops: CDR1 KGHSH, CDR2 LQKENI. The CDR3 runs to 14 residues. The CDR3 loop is CASSPTGIGTEAFF. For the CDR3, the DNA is TGTGCCAGCTCACCGACAGGGATCGGCACTGAAGCTTTCTTT.

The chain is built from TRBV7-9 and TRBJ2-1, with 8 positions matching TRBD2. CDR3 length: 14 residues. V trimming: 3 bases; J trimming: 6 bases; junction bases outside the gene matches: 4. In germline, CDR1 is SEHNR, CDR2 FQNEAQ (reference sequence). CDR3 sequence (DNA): TGTGCCAGCAGCTTCTCGGGGGGGCCCAATGAGCAGTTCTTC. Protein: CASSFSGGPNEQFF.

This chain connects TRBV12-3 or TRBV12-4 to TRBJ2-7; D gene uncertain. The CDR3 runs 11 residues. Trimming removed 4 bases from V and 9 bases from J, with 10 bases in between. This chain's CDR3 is CASSSRNGQYF. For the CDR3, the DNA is TGTGCCAGCAGTTCCAGAAATGGGCAGTACTTC.

The CDR3 sequence: CASSYLTGGYEQYF. The DNA of the CDR3 is TGTGCCAGCAGTTACCTGACAGGGGGATACGAGCAGTACTTC. The V and J genes are TRBV6-6 and TRBJ2-7; 9 bases map to TRBD1. CDR3 length: 14 residues. V lost 2 bases to trimming and J lost 4 bases; unmatched junction nucleotides: 3. CDR1 and CDR2 from the germline V gene are MNHNY and SVGAGI (reference sequence).

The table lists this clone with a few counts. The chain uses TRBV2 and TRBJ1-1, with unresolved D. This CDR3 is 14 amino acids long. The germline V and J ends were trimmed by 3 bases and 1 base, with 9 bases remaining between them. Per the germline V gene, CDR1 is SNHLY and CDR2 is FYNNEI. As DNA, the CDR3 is TGTGCCAGCAGTGAGAATCCCAGGAACACTGAAGCTTTCTTT. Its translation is CASSENPRNTEAFF.

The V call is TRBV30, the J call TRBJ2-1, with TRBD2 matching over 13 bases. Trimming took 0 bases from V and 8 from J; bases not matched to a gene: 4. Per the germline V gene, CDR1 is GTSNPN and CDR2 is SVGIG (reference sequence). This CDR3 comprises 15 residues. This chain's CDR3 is CAWSVLAGGLDEQFF. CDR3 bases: TGTGCCTGGAGTGTACTAGCGGGGGGGCTAGATGAGCAGTTCTTC.

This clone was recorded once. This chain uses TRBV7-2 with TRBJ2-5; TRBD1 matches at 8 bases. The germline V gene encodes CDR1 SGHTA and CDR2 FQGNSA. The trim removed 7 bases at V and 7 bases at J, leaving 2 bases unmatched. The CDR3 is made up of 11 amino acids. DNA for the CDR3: TGTGCCAGCATAACAGGGGGGACCCAGTACTTC. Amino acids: CASITGGTQYF.

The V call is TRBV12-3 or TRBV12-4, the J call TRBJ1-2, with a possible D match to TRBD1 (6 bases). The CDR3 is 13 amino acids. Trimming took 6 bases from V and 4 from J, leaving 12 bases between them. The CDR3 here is CASSDRPGYGYTF. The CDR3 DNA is TGTGCCAGCAGCGACAGGCCAGGCTATGGCTACACCTTC.

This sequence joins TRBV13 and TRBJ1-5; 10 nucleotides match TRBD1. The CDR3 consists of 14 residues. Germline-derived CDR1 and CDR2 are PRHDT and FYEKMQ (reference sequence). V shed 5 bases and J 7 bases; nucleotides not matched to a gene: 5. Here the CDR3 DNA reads TGTGCCAGCAGCGACGGGACAGGGGTCCAGCCCCAGCATTTT. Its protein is CASSDGTGVQPQHF.

CDR3 bases: TGTGCCAGCACCATACAGGGTAATGAGCAGTTCTTC. It encodes CASTIQGNEQFF. The genes are TRBV28 and TRBJ2-1, with D perhaps TRBD1 (6 bases). V was pared by 7 bases and J by 7 bases, with 11 bases between. CDR3 length: 12 amino acids. The germline V gene encodes CDR1 MDHEN and CDR2 SYDVKM.

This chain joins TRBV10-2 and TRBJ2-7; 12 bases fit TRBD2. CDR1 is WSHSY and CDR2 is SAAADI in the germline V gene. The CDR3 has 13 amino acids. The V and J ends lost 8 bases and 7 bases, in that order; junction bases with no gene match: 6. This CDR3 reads CASSRLAGEEQYV. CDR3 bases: TGCGCCAGCTCAAGACTAGCGGGGGAAGAGCAGTACGTC.

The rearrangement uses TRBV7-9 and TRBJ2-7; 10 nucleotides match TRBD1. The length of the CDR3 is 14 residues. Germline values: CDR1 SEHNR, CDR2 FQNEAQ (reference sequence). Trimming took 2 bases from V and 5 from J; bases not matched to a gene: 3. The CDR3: CASSLRTGGHEQYF. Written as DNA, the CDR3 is TGTGCCAGCAGCTTACGGACAGGGGGTCACGAGCAGTACTTC.

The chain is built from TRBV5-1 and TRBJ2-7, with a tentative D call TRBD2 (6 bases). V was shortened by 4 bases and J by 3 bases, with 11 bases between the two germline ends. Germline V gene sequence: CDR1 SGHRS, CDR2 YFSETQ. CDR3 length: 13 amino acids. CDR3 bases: TGCGCCAGCAGCCCACCGACTAGCTACGAGCAGTACTTC. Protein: CASSPPTSYEQYF.

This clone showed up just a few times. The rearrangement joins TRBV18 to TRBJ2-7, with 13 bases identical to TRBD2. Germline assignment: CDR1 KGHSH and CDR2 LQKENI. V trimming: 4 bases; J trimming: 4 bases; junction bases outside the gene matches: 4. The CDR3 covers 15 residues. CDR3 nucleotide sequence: TGTGCCAGCTCACTGCTGGGACTAGCGGGATACGAGCAGTACTTC. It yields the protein CASSLLGLAGYEQYF.

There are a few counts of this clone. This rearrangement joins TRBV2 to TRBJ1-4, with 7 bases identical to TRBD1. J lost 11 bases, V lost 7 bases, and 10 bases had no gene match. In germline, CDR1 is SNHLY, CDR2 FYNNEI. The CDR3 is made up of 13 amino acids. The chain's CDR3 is CASTRQGVMKLFF. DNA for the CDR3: TGTGCCAGCACCCGACAGGGAGTGATGAAACTGTTTTTT.

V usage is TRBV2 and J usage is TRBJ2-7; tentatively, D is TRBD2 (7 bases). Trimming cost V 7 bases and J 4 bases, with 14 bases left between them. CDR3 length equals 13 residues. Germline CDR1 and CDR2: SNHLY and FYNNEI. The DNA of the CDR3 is TGTGCCAGCACGGGGGGCGAGAGTTACGAGCAGTACGTC. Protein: CASTGGESYEQYV.

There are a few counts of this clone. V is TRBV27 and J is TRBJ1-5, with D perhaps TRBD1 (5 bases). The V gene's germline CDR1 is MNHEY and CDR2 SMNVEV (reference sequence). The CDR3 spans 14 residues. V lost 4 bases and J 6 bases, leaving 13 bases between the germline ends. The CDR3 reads CASSSTAGGQPQHF. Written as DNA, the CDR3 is TGTGCCAGCAGTTCGACAGCCGGGGGTCAGCCCCAGCATTTT.

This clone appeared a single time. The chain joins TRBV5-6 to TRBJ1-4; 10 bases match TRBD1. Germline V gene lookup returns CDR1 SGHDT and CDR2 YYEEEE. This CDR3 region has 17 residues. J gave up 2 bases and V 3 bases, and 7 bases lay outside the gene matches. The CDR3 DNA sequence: TGTGCCAGCAGCTGGTCCGGGACAGGGGAGACTAATGAAAAACTGTTTTTT. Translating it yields CASSWSGTGETNEKLFF. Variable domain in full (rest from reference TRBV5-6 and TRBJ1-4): DAGVTQSPTHLIKTRGQQVTLRCSPKSGHDTVSWYQQALGQGPQFIFQYYEEEERQRGNFPDRFSGHQFPNYSSELNVNALLLGDSALYLCASSWSGTGETNEKLFFGSGTQLSVL.

The CDR3: CASSFGPGTGNEQYV. CDR3 in DNA: TGTGCCAGCAGTTTTGGTCCGGGGACAGGGAACGAGCAGTACGTC. The chain joins TRBV27 to TRBJ2-7; 9 bases match TRBD1. The V gene end was trimmed by 3 bases and the J gene end by 5 bases; junction bases not matched to a gene: 8. This CDR3 contains 15 residues. CDR1 is MNHEY, CDR2 SMNVEV, per germline (reference sequence).